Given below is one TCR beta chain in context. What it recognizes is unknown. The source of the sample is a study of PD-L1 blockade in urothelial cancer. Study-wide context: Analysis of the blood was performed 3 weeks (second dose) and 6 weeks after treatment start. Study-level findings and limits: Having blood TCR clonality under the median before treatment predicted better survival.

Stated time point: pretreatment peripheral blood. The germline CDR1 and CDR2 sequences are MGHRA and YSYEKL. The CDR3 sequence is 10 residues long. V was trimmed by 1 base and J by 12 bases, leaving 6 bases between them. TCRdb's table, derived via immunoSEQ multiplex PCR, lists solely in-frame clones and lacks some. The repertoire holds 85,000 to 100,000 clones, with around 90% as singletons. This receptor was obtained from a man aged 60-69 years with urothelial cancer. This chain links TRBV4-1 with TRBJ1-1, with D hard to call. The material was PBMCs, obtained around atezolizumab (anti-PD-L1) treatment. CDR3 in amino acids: CASSQGSTFF. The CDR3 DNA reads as TGCGCCAGCAGCCAAGGGTCTACTTTCTTT.